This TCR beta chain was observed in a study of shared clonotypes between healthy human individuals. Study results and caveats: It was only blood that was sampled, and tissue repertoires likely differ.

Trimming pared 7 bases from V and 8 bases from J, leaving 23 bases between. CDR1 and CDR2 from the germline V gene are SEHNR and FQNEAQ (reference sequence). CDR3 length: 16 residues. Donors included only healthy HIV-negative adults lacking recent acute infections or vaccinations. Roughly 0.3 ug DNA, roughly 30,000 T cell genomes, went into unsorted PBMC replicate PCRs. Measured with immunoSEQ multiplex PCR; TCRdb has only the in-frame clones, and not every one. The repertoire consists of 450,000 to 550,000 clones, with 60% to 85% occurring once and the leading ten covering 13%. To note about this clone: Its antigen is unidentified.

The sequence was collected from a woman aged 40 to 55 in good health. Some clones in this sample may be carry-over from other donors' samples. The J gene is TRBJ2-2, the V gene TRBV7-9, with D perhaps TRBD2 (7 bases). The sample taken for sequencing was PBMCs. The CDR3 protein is CASTLGGGGSRGELFF. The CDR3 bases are TGTGCCAGCACCCTCGGAGGGGGGGGCTCGAGAGGGGAGCTGTTTTTT.